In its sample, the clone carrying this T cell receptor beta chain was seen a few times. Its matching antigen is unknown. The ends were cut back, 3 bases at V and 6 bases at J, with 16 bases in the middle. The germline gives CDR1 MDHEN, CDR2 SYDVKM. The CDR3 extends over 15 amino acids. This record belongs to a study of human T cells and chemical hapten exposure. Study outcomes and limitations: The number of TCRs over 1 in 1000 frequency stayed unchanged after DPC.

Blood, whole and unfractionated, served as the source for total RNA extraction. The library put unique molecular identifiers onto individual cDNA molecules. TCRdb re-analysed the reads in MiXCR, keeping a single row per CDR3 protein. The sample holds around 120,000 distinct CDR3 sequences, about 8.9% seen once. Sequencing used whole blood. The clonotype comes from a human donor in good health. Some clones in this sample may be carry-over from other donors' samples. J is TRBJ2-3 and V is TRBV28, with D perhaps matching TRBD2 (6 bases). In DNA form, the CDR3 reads TGTGCCAGCAGTTTTCAGGAGGGGCGATCGGATACGCAGTATTTT. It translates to CASSFQEGRSDTQYF.